Shown below are 20 T cell receptor beta chains from a single sample sequenced in a study of cytomegalovirus exposure and HLA in healthy donors. The PCR made use of 60 Vbeta and 13 Jbeta primers. This table comes from immunoSEQ multiplex PCR, and its TCRdb copy is limited to in-frame clones, with some not included. Found here are some 150,000 clones, roughly three fifths of them singletons; the top ten hold 2% to 2.5%. The sample comprised PBMCs. Receptors were obtained from a middle-aged woman in good health and CMV-seronegative.

This clone showed up just a few times. The chain uses TRBV5-1 and TRBJ1-2; 9 positions agree with TRBD1. This CDR3 spans 16 amino acids. Germline CDR1 and CDR2: SGHRS and YFSETQ. The junction had 11 bases not matched to a gene; V was cut back by 4 bases and J by 4 bases. CDR3 protein: CASSIGDRAQTYGYTF. As DNA, the CDR3 is TGCGCCAGCAGCATAGGGGACAGGGCTCAAACCTATGGCTACACCTTC.

J is TRBJ1-2 and V is TRBV7-2, with D perhaps TRBD1 (5 bases). The CDR3 has 14 amino acids. V lost 5 bases and J 1 base, leaving 11 bases between the germline ends. The germline V gene encodes CDR1 SGHTA and CDR2 FQGNSA. CDR3 bases: TGTGCCAGCAGCCCTGGGGGGAGTAACTATGGCTACACCTTC. Its protein product is CASSPGGSNYGYTF.

The chain is built from TRBV4-1 and TRBJ2-5; maybe TRBD2 (7 bases). Germline CDR1 reads MGHRA; CDR2 reads YSYEKL. Trimming pared 4 bases from V and 3 bases from J, leaving 15 bases between. The CDR3 totals 15 residues. CDR3 loop: CASSRGGPGEETQYF. Here the CDR3 DNA reads TGCGCCAGCAGCCGGGGGGGCCCGGGGGAAGAGACCCAGTACTTC.

The chain is built from TRBV5-1 and TRBJ1-1, with 8 bases fitting TRBD1. CDR1 is SGHRS and CDR2 is YFSETQ in the germline V gene. The length of the CDR3 is 14 residues. Trimming at V came to 4 bases and at J to 1 base, leaving 3 bases not matched to a gene. The CDR3 coding sequence is TGCGCCAGCAGCGGACAGGGTACGAACACTGAAGCTTTCTTT. Residues: CASSGQGTNTEAFF.

This CDR3 is CASSERRALHF. The CDR3 DNA follows: TGTGCCAGCAGTGAACGGAGAGCCCTCCACTTT. This chain joins TRBV6-1 and TRBJ1-6; D is uncertain. V lost 2 bases to trimming and J lost 14 bases, with 7 bases between them. This CDR3 has 11 amino acids. The germline CDR1 and CDR2 sequences are MNHNS and SASEGT.

The chain has TRBV9 and TRBJ2-3, with a weak D call TRBD1 (6 bases). Germline lookup yields CDR1 SGDLS and CDR2 YYNGEE. V lost 3 bases and J 5 bases, leaving 16 bases between the germline ends. CDR3 length: 15 residues. The CDR3 nucleotides read TGTGCCAGCAGCGAACAGGGAAGGGGCGGAGATACGCAGTATTTT. Translating gives CASSEQGRGGDTQYF.

In its sample, this clone was seen a few times. J is TRBJ2-3 and V is TRBV9; the match to TRBD2 covers 13 bases. In germline, CDR1 is SGDLS, CDR2 YYNGEE. The CDR3 is made up of 17 amino acids. With 0 bases clipped from V and 1 base from J, the junction kept 2 bases outside the gene matches. The CDR3: CASSVGLAGGRTDTQYF. CDR3 DNA: TGTGCCAGCAGCGTAGGACTAGCGGGGGGACGCACAGATACGCAGTATTTT.

The sample holds a few counts of this clone. This rearrangement joins TRBV6-1 to TRBJ1-6, with 9 bases fitting TRBD1. The CDR3 covers 14 residues. V shed 6 bases, J shed 10 bases, and the junction held 7 bases outside the gene matches. CDR1 and CDR2 from the germline V gene are MNHNS and SASEGT. CDR3 in amino acids: CASRGDRAGSPLHF. The CDR3 coding sequence is TGTGCCAGCAGGGGGGACAGGGCAGGGTCACCCCTCCACTTT.

Notes on this clone: In the same sample, other DNA sequences code for this CDR3. The rearrangement uses TRBV6-5 and TRBJ1-1; D call uncertain. The CDR3 has 14 residues. Germline CDR1 and CDR2: MNHEY and SVGAGI. V was clipped by 2 bases and J by 1 base, with 8 bases between them. The CDR3 nucleotides are TGTGCCAGCAGTTACGGCACCAGGAACACTGAAGCTTTCTTT. Encoded protein: CASSYGTRNTEAFF.

V and J are TRBV5-4 and TRBJ2-3, with D possibly being TRBD2 (5 bases). The CDR3 loop spans 17 amino acids. V was clipped by 3 bases and J by 4 bases, with 21 bases between them. Looked up from germline, CDR1 is SGHNT and CDR2 is YYREEE (reference sequence). The CDR3 is CASSSPPGKGDADTQYF. DNA of the CDR3: TGTGCCAGCAGCTCACCACCGGGCAAGGGAGATGCAGATACGCAGTATTTT.

The chain links TRBV12-5 to TRBJ2-1; 10 bases are a match to TRBD1. The CDR3 sequence is 15 residues long. Trimming took 1 base from V and 4 from J; bases not matched to a gene: 1. Looked up from germline, CDR1 is LGHNT and CDR2 is FRNRAP. CDR3 amino acids: CASGLGTGGYNEQFF. CDR3 in DNA: TGTGCTAGTGGTTTGGGGACAGGGGGTTACAATGAGCAGTTCTTC.

V and J are TRBV7-9 and TRBJ1-1, with TRBD1 identical over 7 bases. Looked up from germline, CDR1 is SEHNR and CDR2 is FQNEAQ (reference sequence). The J segment lost 1 base and the V segment lost 0 bases, leaving 2 bases of the junction unmatched. The CDR3 is 15 amino acids. In DNA form, the CDR3 reads TGTGCCAGCAGCTTAGCCCAGGGGGAGAACACTGAAGCTTTCTTT. Protein: CASSLAQGENTEAFF. Full variable domain (outside the CDR3, taken from reference TRBV7-9 and TRBJ1-1): DTGVSQNPRHKITKRGQNVTFRCDPISEHNRLYWYRQTLGQGPEFLTYFQNEAQLEKSRLLSDRFSAERPKGSFSTLEIQRTEQGDSAMYLCASSLAQGENTEAFFGQGTRLTVV.

The chain joins TRBV15 to TRBJ2-7; 9 bases fit TRBD2. The V segment lost 3 bases and the J segment 3 bases; nucleotides outside the gene matches: 6. The germline V gene encodes CDR1 LNHNV and CDR2 YYDKDF (reference sequence). The CDR3 is made up of 15 amino acids. In DNA form, the CDR3 reads TGTGCCACCAGCAGGAATAGCGGGGGCTTCTACGAGCAGTACTTC. Translation: CATSRNSGGFYEQYF.

The chain uses TRBV7-8 and TRBJ1-1; 8 bases align to TRBD1. With 4 bases clipped from V and 9 bases from J, the junction kept 13 bases outside the gene matches. The CDR3 has 15 amino acids. Germline CDR1 and CDR2: SGHVS and FQNEAQ. CDR3 bases: TGTGCCAGCAGCTCTCCGGGACAGGCGGGAGCAAAAGCTTTCTTT. Amino acids: CASSSPGQAGAKAFF.

This clone came up once. V and J are TRBV7-8 and TRBJ1-4, with 10 positions matching TRBD1. Germline V lookup: CDR1 SGHVS, CDR2 FQNEAQ. The ends lost 2 bases at V and 2 bases at J; junction bases unmatched: 8. The CDR3 length is 18 residues. The CDR3 sequence: CASSLPGTGVFTNEKLFF. CDR3 coding DNA: TGTGCCAGCAGCTTACCTGGGACAGGGGTCTTCACTAATGAAAAACTGTTTTTT.

The chain recombines TRBV9 with TRBJ2-7; weak D call: TRBD2 (5 bases). The CDR3 contains 14 residues. With 0 bases removed from V and 3 bases from J, the gap between germline ends came to 10 bases. CDR1 is SGDLS and CDR2 is YYNGEE in the germline V gene. DNA of the CDR3: TGTGCCAGCAGCGTAGATCGAGGGAACTACGAGCAGTACTTC. This sequence encodes CASSVDRGNYEQYF.

The chain uses TRBV4-1 and TRBJ2-1; 7 nucleotides align to TRBD1. This CDR3 has 13 amino acids. CDR1 is MGHRA, CDR2 YSYEKL, per germline. Trimming at V came to 5 bases and at J to 7 bases, leaving 5 bases not matched to a gene. This CDR3 reads CASSLGQSNEQFF. Here the CDR3 DNA reads TGCGCCAGCAGCTTGGGACAGTCGAATGAGCAGTTCTTC.

The chain joins TRBV20-1 to TRBJ1-1; D remains ambiguous. V lost 5 bases, J lost 1 base, and 2 bases lay in between. CDR1 and CDR2 (germline): DFQATT, SNEGSKA (reference sequence). The CDR3 has 10 amino acids. The CDR3 region is CSAQNTEAFF. The DNA for the CDR3 is TGCAGTGCTCAGAACACTGAAGCTTTCTTT.

This sequence joins TRBV11-1 and TRBJ2-1, with TRBD2 matching 15 bases. CDR3 size: 15 residues. V lost 3 bases to trimming and J lost 11 bases; unmatched junction nucleotides: 5. Looked up from germline, CDR1 is SGHAT and CDR2 is FQDESV (reference sequence). CDR3: CASSLGTSGGLQQFF. DNA of the CDR3: TGTGCCAGCAGCTTGGGGACTAGCGGGGGGCTTCAGCAGTTCTTC.

The chain combines TRBV27 with TRBJ1-6, with 9 bases fitting TRBD1. This CDR3 has 15 amino acids. The ends lost 5 bases at V and 4 bases at J; junction bases unmatched: 3. Germline CDR1 reads MNHEY; CDR2 reads SMNVEV (reference sequence). The CDR3 here is CASSPDRGYNSPLHF. CDR3 sequence (DNA): TGTGCCAGCAGTCCGGACAGGGGTTATAATTCACCCCTCCACTTT.